There are a few counts of the clone carrying this T cell receptor (beta chain). The record originates from a study of esophageal squamous cell carcinoma under preoperative chemotherapy. The J segment lost 4 bases and the V segment lost 5 bases, leaving 14 bases of the junction unmatched. The CDR3 totals 16 residues. Germline CDR1 reads SGHVS; CDR2 reads FQNEAQ. Time point indicated: before preoperative PTX-NDP chemotherapy. Each CDR3 protein gets one entry after TCRdb re-called the PCR reads with MiXCR. The repertoire holds roughly 15,000 distinct CDR3 sequences, with approximately 57% as singletons. This material was collected from a patient given preoperative chemotherapy. This TCR was sampled from a human donor with esophageal squamous cell carcinoma. The donor label of this sample is uncertain. The V and J genes are TRBV7-8 and TRBJ2-7; 7 bases map to TRBD1. CDR3 DNA: TGTGCCAGCAGCCCAATAGGGCGGACAGGACGGTACGAGCAGTACTTC. It yields the protein CASSPIGRTGRYEQYF.